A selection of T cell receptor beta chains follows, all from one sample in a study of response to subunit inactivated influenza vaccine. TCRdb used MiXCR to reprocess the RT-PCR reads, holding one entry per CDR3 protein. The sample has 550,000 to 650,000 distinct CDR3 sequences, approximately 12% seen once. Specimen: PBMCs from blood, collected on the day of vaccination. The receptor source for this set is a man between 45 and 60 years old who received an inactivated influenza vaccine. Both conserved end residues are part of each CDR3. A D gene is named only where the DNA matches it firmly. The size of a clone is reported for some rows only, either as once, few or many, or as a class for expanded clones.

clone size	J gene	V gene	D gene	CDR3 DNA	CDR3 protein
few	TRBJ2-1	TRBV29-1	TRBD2	TGCAGCGTCGTACTAGCGGGGGTTGAGCAGTTCTTC	CSVVLAGVEQFF
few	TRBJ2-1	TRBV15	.	TGTGCCACCAGCAGTAAACAGGGCCCATACAATGAGCAGTTCTTC	CATSSKQGPYNEQFF
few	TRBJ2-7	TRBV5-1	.	TGCGCCAGCAGCTTGTTTGGGCGACCGACCTACGAGCAGTACTTC	CASSLFGRPTYEQYF
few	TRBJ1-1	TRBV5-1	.	TGCGCCAGCAGCCCGAGACCCAAGGGCCCCCGGGATAAGTCGGCTTTCTTT	CASSPRPKGPRDKSAFF
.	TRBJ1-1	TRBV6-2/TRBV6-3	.	TGTGCCAGCAGGGAGGGGGGGCCGAACACTGAAGCTTTCTTT	CASREGGPNTEAFF
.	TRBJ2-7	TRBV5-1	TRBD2	TGCGCCAGCAGCTCTGCGGGAGGGAGCAACGAGCAGTACTTC	CASSSAGGSNEQYF
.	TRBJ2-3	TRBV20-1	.	TGCAGTGCTGAGGGGGTCGCAGATACGCAGTATTTT	CSAEGVADTQYF
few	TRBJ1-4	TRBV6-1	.	TGTGCCAGCAGTGAGCCTGGGGAGGGTGAAAAACTGTTTTTT	CASSEPGEGEKLFF
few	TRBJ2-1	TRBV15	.	TGTGCCACCAGCAGAGATTTTCGTACCTACAATGAGCAGTTCTTC	CATSRDFRTYNEQFF
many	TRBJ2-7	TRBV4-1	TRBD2	TGCGCCAGCAGCCAACTGACGACTAGCGGGAGGGGAGAGCAGTACTTC	CASSQLTTSGRGEQYF
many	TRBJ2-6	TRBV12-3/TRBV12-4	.	TGTGCCAGCGCACCCACGACTGGGGCCAACGTCCTGACTTTC	CASAPTTGANVLTF
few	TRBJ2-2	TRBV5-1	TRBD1	TGCGCCAGCAGCTTGGAGAGGACAGGGACCGGGGAGCTGTTTTTT	CASSLERTGTGELFF
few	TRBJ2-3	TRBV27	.	TGTGCCAGCAGTTTCAGCAGGGTACCCACGTATACGCAGTATTTT	CASSFSRVPTYTQYF
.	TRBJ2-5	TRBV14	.	TGTGCCAGCAGCCAAGTAATGGGTCAAGAGACCCAGTACTTC	CASSQVMGQETQYF
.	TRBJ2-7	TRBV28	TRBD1	TGTGCCAGCAGTCCCAACAGGGGCGAGCAGTACTTC	CASSPNRGEQYF
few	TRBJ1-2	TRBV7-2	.	TGTGCCAGCAGCCCTTCCTCCCAAAACTATGGCTACACCTTC	CASSPSSQNYGYTF
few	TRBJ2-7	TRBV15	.	TGTGCCACCAGCAGTAAGGGACGGACACTTACCTACGAGCAGTACTTC	CATSSKGRTLTYEQYF
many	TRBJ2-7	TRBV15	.	TGTGCCACCAGCATGGGACTCACCTACGAGCAGTACTTC	CATSMGLTYEQYF
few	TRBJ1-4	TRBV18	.	TGTGCCAGCTCACCAGGGGCCGGTGAAAAACTGTTTTTT	CASSPGAGEKLFF
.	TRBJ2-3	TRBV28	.	TGTGCCAGCGGACGACGTGATACGCAGTATTTT	CASGRRDTQYF
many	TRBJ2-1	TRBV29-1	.	TGCAGCGTTCCGCGGGCGGGGGCTCTCTCCTACAATGAGCAGTTCTTC	CSVPRAGALSYNEQFF
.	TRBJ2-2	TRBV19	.	TGTGCCAGTAGCAGACATTCCGGGGAGCTGTTTTTT	CASSRHSGELFF
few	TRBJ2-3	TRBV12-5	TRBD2	TGTGCTAGTGGGACTAGCGGGGTAAGCACAGATACGCAGTATTTT	CASGTSGVSTDTQYF
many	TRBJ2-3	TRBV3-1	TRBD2	TGTGCCAGCAGCCAGCTAGCGGGAGGGCCTGTAGATACGCAGTATTTT	CASSQLAGGPVDTQYF
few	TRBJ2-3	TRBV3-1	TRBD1	TGTGCCAGCAGCCCGGGACAGGGGGCGCGTGGAGATACGCAGTATTTT	CASSPGQGARGDTQYF
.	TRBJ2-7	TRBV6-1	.	TGTGCCAGCAAATATATTTGGGACATCTCCTACGAGCAGTACTTC	CASKYIWDISYEQYF
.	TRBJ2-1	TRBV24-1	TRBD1	TGTGCCACCAGTGATTTAACCGGGACAGGGTTCGATGAGCAGTTCTTC	CATSDLTGTGFDEQFF
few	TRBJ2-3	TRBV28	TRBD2	TGTGCCAGCAGCACATCCGGGACTAGCGGGACCCTGGGTACGCAGTATTTT	CASSTSGTSGTLGTQYF
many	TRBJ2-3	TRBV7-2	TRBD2	TGTGCCAGCAGCCAAGCTAGCGGGAGGGCCGTGTATACGCAGTATTTT	CASSQASGRAVYTQYF
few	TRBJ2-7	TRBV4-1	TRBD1	TGCGCCAGCAGACGAGATCCTCGGACAGGGTCCCAATCGGAGCAGTACTTC	CASRRDPRTGSQSEQYF
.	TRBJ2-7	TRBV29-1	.	TGCAGCGTTGACGCGGACGGAGACTACGAGCAGTACTTC	CSVDADGDYEQYF
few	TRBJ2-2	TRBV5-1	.	TGCGCCAGCAGCTTGGGGTCTGTGAACACCGGGGAGCTGTTTTTT	CASSLGSVNTGELFF
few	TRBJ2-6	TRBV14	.	TGTGCCAGCAGCCTGAACCGGAGATACAACGTCCTGACTTTC	CASSLNRRYNVLTF
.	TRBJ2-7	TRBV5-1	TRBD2	TGCGCCAGCAGCGAACCTAGCGGGGACTCCTACGAGCAGTACTTC	CASSEPSGDSYEQYF
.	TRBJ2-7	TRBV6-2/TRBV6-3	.	TGTGCCAGCAGCGTGGTTAGTGTCGGCGAGCAGTACTTC	CASSVVSVGEQYF
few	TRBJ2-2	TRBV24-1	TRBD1	TGTGCCACCAGTGATCCTCCGGGACAGGGGACGAACACCGGGGAGCTGTTTTTT	CATSDPPGQGTNTGELFF
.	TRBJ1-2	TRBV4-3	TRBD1	TGCGCCAGCAGCCCGCGTAGGACAGGACTCAACTATGGCTACACCTTC	CASSPRRTGLNYGYTF
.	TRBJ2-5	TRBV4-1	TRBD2	TGCGCCAGCAGCCAACCGCTAGCGGAAGAGACCCAGTACTTC	CASSQPLAEETQYF
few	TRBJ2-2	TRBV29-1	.	TGCAGCGTTGGTTCAGGGTACACCGGGGAGCTGTTTTTT	CSVGSGYTGELFF
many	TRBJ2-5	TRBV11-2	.	TGTGCCAGCAGCATCGTGAGACAGAGCCAAGAGACCCAGTACTTC	CASSIVRQSQETQYF
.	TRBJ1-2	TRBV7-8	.	TGTGCCAGCAGCCGGCGAGAAGGGGACTATGGCTACACCTTC	CASSRREGDYGYTF
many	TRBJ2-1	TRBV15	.	TGTGCCACCAGCAGAGATACCAGCTACAATGAGCAGTTCTTC	CATSRDTSYNEQFF
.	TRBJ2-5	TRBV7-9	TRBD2	TGTGCCAGCAGCTTTCTAGCGGCCACCACGCAAGAGACCCAGTACTTC	CASSFLAATTQETQYF
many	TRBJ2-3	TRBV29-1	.	TGCAGCGTCCTACAGGGAGGGGGCACAGATACGCAGTATTTT	CSVLQGGGTDTQYF
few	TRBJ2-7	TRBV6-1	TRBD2	TGTGCCAGCAGAGGGACTAGCGGGCATTACGAGCAGTACTTC	CASRGTSGHYEQYF